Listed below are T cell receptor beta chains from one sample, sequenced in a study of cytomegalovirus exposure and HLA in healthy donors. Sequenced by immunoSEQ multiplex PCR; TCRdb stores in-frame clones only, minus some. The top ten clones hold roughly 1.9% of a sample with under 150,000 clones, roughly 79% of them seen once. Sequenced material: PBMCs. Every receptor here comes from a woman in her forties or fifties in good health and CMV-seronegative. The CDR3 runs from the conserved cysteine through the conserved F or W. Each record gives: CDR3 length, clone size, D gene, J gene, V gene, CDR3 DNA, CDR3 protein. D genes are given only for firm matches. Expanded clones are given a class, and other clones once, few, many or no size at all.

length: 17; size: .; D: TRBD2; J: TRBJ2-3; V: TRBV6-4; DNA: TGTGCCAGCAGTGACTCGATTTCGGCTAGCGGGAGCGGTACGCAGTATTTT; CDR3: CASSDSISASGSGTQYF
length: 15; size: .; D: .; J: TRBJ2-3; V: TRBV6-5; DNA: TGTGCCGCCTCCCTATCGGGTCCTAGCACAGATACGCAGTATTTT; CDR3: CAASLSGPSTDTQYF
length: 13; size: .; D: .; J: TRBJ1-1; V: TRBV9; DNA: TGTGCCAGCAGCCGGGGGGGCGCCGCCGTCGCTTTCTTT; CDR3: CASSRGGAAVAFF
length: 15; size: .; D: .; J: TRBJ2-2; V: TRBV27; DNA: TGTGCCAGCACATCAACTTCTAGGAACACCGGGGAGCTGTTTTTT; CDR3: CASTSTSRNTGELFF
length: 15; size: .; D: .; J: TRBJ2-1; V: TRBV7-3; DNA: TGTGCCAGCAGCCCTGACAGAAAAAGCTACAATGAGCAGTTCTTC; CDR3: CASSPDRKSYNEQFF
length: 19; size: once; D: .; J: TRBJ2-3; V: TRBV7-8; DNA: TGTGCCAGCAGACAAACCCTAAGCCGGGGGAGGATACGCACAGATACGCAGTATTTT; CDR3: CASRQTLSRGRIRTDTQYF
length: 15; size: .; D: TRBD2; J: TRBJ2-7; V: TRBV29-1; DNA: TGCAGCGTTGAAGATCGGGGGGGTAAAGACTACGAGCAGTACTTC; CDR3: CSVEDRGGKDYEQYF
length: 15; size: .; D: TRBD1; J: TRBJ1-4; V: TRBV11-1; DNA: TGTGCCAGCAGGACTGGGACAGCAACTAATGAAAAACTGTTTTTT; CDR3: CASRTGTATNEKLFF
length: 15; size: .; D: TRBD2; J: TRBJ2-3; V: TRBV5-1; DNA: TGCGCCAGCAGAGGACTAGCGGATAACACAGATACGCAGTATTTT; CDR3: CASRGLADNTDTQYF
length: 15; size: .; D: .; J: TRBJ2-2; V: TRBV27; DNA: TGTGCCAGCAGTTTAGCGACTAGTGGGGCCGGGGAGCTGTTTTTT; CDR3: CASSLATSGAGELFF
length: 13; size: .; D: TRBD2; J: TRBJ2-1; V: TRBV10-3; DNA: TGTGCCATCAGCCCCCCGGGAGGCGATGAGCAGTTCTTC; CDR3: CAISPPGGDEQFF
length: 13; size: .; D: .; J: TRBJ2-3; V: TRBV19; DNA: TGTGCCAGTAGTATCGACGATTCGGGTACGCAGTATTTT; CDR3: CASSIDDSGTQYF
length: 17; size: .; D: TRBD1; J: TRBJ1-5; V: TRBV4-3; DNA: TGCGCCAGCAGCCAAGATTTAACAGGGGGTCTCAATCAGCCCCAGCATTTT; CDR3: CASSQDLTGGLNQPQHF
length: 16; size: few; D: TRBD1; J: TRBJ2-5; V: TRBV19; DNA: TGTGCCAGTAGTGACCGGGACAGACTAAGCCAAGAGACCCAGTACTTC; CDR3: CASSDRDRLSQETQYF
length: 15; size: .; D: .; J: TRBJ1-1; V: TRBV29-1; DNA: TGCAGCGTTGAAGATCTTGCGGGGGGCGAAAGTGAAGCTTTCTTT; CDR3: CSVEDLAGGESEAFF
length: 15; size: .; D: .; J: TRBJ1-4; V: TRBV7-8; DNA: TGTGCCAGCAGTCTTTGGGGGGGGACTAATGAAAAACTGTTTTTT; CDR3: CASSLWGGTNEKLFF
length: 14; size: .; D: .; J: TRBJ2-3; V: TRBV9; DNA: TGTGCCAGCAGCGTAGCTAGCGGCACAGATACGCAGTATTTT; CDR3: CASSVASGTDTQYF
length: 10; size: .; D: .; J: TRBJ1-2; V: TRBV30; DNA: TGTGCCTGGAGAGAGGTTGGCTACACCTTC; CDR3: CAWREVGYTF
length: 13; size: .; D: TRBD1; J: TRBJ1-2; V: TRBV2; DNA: TGTGCCAGCAGGGACAGGGGAGACTATGGCTACACCTTC; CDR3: CASRDRGDYGYTF